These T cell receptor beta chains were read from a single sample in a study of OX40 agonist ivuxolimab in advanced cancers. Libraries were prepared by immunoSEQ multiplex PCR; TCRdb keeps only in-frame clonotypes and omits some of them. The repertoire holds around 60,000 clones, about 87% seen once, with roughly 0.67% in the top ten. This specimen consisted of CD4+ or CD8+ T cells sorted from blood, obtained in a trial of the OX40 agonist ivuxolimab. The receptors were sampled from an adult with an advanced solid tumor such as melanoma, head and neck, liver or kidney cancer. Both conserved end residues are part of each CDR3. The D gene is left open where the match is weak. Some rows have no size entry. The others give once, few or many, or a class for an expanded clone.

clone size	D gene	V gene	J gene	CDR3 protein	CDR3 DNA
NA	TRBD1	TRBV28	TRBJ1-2	CASSTAGTGYGYTF	TGTGCCAGCAGTACCGCCGGGACAGGTTATGGCTACACCTTC
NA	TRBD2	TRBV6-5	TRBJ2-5	CASSYSGLAGKETQYF	TGTGCCAGCAGTTACTCGGGACTAGCGGGAAAGGAGACCCAGTACTTC
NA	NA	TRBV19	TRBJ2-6	CASSMGGAGANVLTF	TGTGCCAGTAGTATGGGGGGGGCCGGGGCCAACGTCCTGACTTTC
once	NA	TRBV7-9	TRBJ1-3	CASSGDRRSGNTIYF	TGTGCCAGCAGCGGAGACAGACGCTCTGGAAACACCATATATTTT
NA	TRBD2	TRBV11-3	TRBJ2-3	CASSLDAGADTQYF	TGTGCCAGCAGCTTAGATGCGGGGGCAGATACGCAGTATTTT
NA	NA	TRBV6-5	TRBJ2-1	CASSYSPTINNEQFF	TGTGCCAGCAGTTACTCGCCCACTATAAACAATGAGCAGTTCTTC
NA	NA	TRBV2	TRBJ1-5	CASRLEGIGQPQHF	TGTGCCAGCAGGTTGGAGGGGATCGGTCAGCCCCAGCATTTT
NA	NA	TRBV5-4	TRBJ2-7	CASSRGVLPYEQYF	TGTGCCAGCAGCAGAGGAGTTCTTCCCTACGAGCAGTACTTC
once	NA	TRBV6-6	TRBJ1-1	CASEERKGRMNTEAFF	TGTGCCAGCGAAGAAAGGAAGGGGCGGATGAACACTGAAGCTTTCTTT
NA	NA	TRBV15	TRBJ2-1	CATSPTGGHEQFF	TGTGCCACCAGCCCTACGGGGGGCCATGAGCAGTTCTTC
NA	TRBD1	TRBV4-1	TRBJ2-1	CASSSSSSGTGDNEQFF	TGCGCCAGCAGCAGCAGCTCCTCCGGGACAGGTGACAATGAGCAGTTCTTC
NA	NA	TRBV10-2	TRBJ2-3	CASMAEGRTDTQYF	TGCGCCAGCATGGCGGAGGGGCGCACAGATACGCAGTATTTT
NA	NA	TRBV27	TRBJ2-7	CASSLRGRGYYEQYF	TGTGCCAGCAGTTTACGCGGCAGGGGATACTACGAGCAGTACTTC
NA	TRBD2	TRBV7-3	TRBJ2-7	CASSPASSGKTF	TGTGCCAGCAGCCCTGCGTCTAGCGGGAAAACTTTC
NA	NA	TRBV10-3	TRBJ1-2	CAISDTTASSNYGYTF	TGTGCCATCAGTGACACCACAGCTTCTTCTAACTATGGCTACACCTTC
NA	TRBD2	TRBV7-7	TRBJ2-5	CASSLVGSGRLETQYF	TGTGCTAGCAGCTTAGTCGGTAGCGGGAGACTAGAGACCCAGTACTTC
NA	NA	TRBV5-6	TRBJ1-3	CASSFRQHNTIYF	TGTGCCAGCAGCTTCCGACAGCACAACACCATATATTTT
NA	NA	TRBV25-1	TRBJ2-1	CASCRADRYDNEQFF	TGTGCCAGCTGCCGGGCGGACCGATACGACAATGAGCAGTTCTTC
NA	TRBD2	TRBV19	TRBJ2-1	CASSIGAGGLPEQFF	TGTGCCAGTAGTATAGGGGCGGGAGGCCTACCTGAGCAGTTCTTC
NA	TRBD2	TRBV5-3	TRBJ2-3	CARSHQAGGNSLDTQYF	TGTGCCAGAAGCCATCAAGCGGGAGGGAATTCTTTGGATACGCAGTATTTT
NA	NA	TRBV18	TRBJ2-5	CASSPFQGQVQETQYF	TGTGCCAGCTCACCATTTCAGGGCCAAGTCCAAGAGACCCAGTACTTC
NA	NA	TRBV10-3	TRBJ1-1	CAISGIGAVNTEAFF	TGTGCCATCAGTGGGATAGGGGCGGTGAACACTGAAGCTTTCTTT
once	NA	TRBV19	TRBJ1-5	CASRLIADSNQPQHF	TGTGCCAGTAGATTGATCGCGGACAGCAATCAGCCCCAGCATTTT
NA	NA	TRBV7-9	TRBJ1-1	CASSLRGSEAFF	TGTGCCAGCAGTTTAAGGGGTTCTGAAGCTTTCTTT
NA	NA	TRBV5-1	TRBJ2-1	CASSLWTDSYNEQFF	TGCGCCAGCAGCTTATGGACAGACTCCTACAATGAGCAGTTCTTC
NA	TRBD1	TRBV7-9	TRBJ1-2	CASSLEGGGGYTF	TGTGCCAGCAGCTTAGAAGGGGGCGGAGGCTACACCTTC
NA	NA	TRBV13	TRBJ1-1	CASSLVTPNTEAFF	TGTGCCAGCAGCTTAGTAACCCCGAACACTGAAGCTTTCTTT
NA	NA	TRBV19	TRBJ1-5	CASSIGGGTGDQPQHF	TGTGCCAGTAGTATAGGTGGGGGAACCGGGGATCAGCCCCAGCATTTT
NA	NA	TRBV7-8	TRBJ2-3	CASSRRRTAGIPDTQYF	TGTGCCAGCAGCCGACGGAGGACAGCGGGAATCCCAGATACGCAGTATTTT
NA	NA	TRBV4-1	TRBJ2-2	CASSQVPGQTGELFF	TGCGCCAGCAGCCAAGTCCCAGGGCAGACCGGGGAGCTGTTTTTT
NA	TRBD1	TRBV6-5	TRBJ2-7	CASSDGQGLSEQYF	TGTGCCAGCAGTGACGGACAGGGTCTCAGCGAGCAGTACTTC
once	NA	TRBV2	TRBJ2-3	CASSLGLTDTQYF	TGTGCCAGCAGTTTAGGACTAACAGATACGCAGTATTTT
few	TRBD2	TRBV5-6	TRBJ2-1	CASSWGSGSPALGEQFF	TGTGCCAGCAGCTGGGGTAGCGGGAGCCCCGCTTTGGGTGAGCAGTTCTTC
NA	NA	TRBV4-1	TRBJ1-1	CASSRPTGNTEAFF	TGCGCCAGCAGCCGCCCGACAGGGAACACTGAAGCTTTCTTT
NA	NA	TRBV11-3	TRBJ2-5	CASSHGGVQETQYF	TGTGCCAGCAGCCATGGGGGAGTACAAGAGACCCAGTACTTC
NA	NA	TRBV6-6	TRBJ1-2	CASSYAPSKNYGYTF	TGTGCCAGCAGTTACGCCCCCTCGAAGAACTATGGCTACACCTTC
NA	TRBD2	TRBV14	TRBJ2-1	CASSHQRWGGNEQFF	TGTGCCAGCAGCCACCAAAGGTGGGGAGGGAATGAGCAGTTCTTC
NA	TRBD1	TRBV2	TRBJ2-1	CASSETGRQGANEQFF	TGTGCCAGCAGTGAAACAGGGAGACAGGGGGCCAATGAGCAGTTCTTC
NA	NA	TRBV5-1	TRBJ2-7	CASSLGHYEQYF	TGCGCCAGCAGCTTAGGCCACTACGAGCAGTACTTC
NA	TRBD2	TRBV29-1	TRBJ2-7	CSVEVGGTYEQYF	TGCAGCGTTGAGGTCGGGGGGACCTACGAGCAGTACTTC